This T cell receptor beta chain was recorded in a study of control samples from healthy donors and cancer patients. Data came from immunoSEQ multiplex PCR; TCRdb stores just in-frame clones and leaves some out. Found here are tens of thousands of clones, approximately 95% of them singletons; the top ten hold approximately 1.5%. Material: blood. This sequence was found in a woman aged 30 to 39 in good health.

The CDR3 region has the DNA TGTGCCAGCAGCTTAGTAGCGGGACTAGGCACAGATACGCAGTATTTT. Translated: CASSLVAGLGTDTQYF. The gene calls are TRBV7-8 and TRBJ2-3; TRBD2 agrees at 8 bases. Germline V gene data show CDR1 as SGHVS and CDR2 as FQNEAQ. The CDR3 spans 16 residues. Unmatched junction bases numbered 4, after V lost 1 base and J lost 1 base.